The 24 T cell receptor beta chains below come from one sample, sequenced in a study of blood T cell repertoires in COVID-19. Profiling relied on immunoSEQ multiplex PCR, and the TCRdb table lists in-frame clones only, not all of them. The sample yields 280,000 or so clones, approximately 91% seen once. Sequencing was performed on peripheral blood. The receptors derive from a woman in her sixties with acute or convalescent COVID-19.

V usage is TRBV3-1 (or the pseudogene TRBV3-2) and J usage is TRBJ1-6; D is ambiguous. The CDR3 runs 17 residues. V shed 4 bases and J shed 3 bases, with 16 bases lying between them. CDR1 LGHDT and CDR2 YNNKEL come from the germline V gene (reference sequence). Here the CDR3 DNA reads TGTGCCAGCAGCCCCCCAAGTTCCGGGTACTATAATTCACCCCTCCACTTT. This gives the protein CASSPPSSGYYNSPLHF.

The chain uses TRBV7-9 and TRBJ1-5; TRBD1 matches at 7 bases. Germline V CDR1 and CDR2: SEHNR, FQNEAQ (reference sequence). The J segment lost 7 bases and the V segment lost 2 bases, leaving 8 bases of the junction unmatched. The CDR3 has 15 amino acids. This CDR3 reads CASSLSGGNGQPQHF. The CDR3 coding sequence is TGTGCCAGCAGCTTATCAGGGGGAAACGGACAGCCCCAGCATTTT.

This clone was seen more than once but under ten times. The genes are TRBV6-2 or TRBV6-3 and TRBJ2-3; possible D gene TRBD1, 5 bases. Germline loops: CDR1 MNHEY, CDR2 SVGEGT. This CDR3 region has 13 residues. V lost 2 bases, J lost 3 bases, and 6 bases lay in between. CDR3 sequence: CASSYAGTDTQYF. In nucleotides, the CDR3 is TGTGCCAGCAGTTACGCAGGGACAGATACGCAGTATTTT.

V gene TRBV21-1 combines with J gene TRBJ1-5; the table assigns TRBD1, which was not confirmed against the DNA. TRBV21-1 represents a pseudogene. This CDR3 spans 16 amino acids. CDR3 sequence reads: CASSKDGLGGWGPQHF. The CDR3, as DNA: TGTGCCAGCAGCAAAGACGGTCTTGGGGGCTGGGGGCCCCAGCATTTT.

This clone was observed once. The rearrangement joins TRBV23-1 to TRBJ1-5; 7 bases match TRBD1. TRBV23-1 qualifies as an ORF whose function is uncertain. The junction had 4 bases not matched to a gene; V was cut back by 5 bases and J by 3 bases. The CDR3 length is 14 residues. The CDR3 sequence is CASSDREINQPQHF. DNA of the CDR3: TGCGCCAGCAGTGACAGGGAAATCAATCAGCCCCAGCATTTT.

A single count supports this clone. J is TRBJ1-2 and V is TRBV3-1 (or the pseudogene TRBV3-2); D might be TRBD1 (5 bases). The germline V gene has CDR1 LGHDT and CDR2 YNNKEL (reference sequence). CDR3 length equals 17 residues. V shed 1 base and J shed 2 bases, with 17 bases lying between them. CDR3 sequence reads: CASSQVGGIGANYGYTF. CDR3 nucleotides: TGTGCCAGCAGCCAAGTCGGGGGGATTGGAGCCAACTATGGCTACACCTTC.

The chain links TRBV7-8 to TRBJ2-1, with TRBD1 as a possible D gene (6 bases). CDR1 is SGHVS, CDR2 FQNEAQ, per germline. Deletions cut 5 bases from V and 6 bases from J, with 14 bases between. The CDR3 totals 14 residues. The CDR3 DNA is TGTGCCAGCAGCCAGGACAGACCGAGCAATGAGCAGTTCTTC. Encoded protein: CASSQDRPSNEQFF.

The chain joins TRBV4-3 to TRBJ1-2; 12 positions agree with TRBD1. V shed 3 bases, J shed 3 bases, and the junction held 5 bases outside the gene matches. This CDR3 has 16 amino acids. Looked up from germline, CDR1 is LGHNA and CDR2 is YSLEER. For the CDR3, the DNA is TGCGCCAGCAGCCAGGCGGGACAGGGGGCAGACTATGGCTACACCTTC. It codes for CASSQAGQGADYGYTF.

In its sample, this clone was seen once. The chain carries TRBV2 and TRBJ2-5; D may be TRBD2 (6 bases). Germline loops: CDR1 SNHLY, CDR2 FYNNEI. Trimming took off 2 bases at V and 1 base at J, with 11 bases between the two ends. The CDR3 has 15 amino acids. CDR3 sequence (DNA): TGTGCCAGCAGTGAAACGGGGGTACCCCAAGAGACCCAGTACTTC. It yields the protein CASSETGVPQETQYF.

The V gene is TRBV12-2, the J gene TRBJ2-2; the D call TRBD1 from the table was never checked on the DNA. TRBV12-2 is deemed a pseudogene. The CDR3 extends over 18 amino acids. The CDR3 bases are TGTGCAAGTCGCTTCCTGGGACAGCTTGACGCGAACACCGGGGAGCTGTTTTTT. It specifies CASRFLGQLDANTGELFF.

The chain uses TRBV6-4 and TRBJ1-4; no clear D. Germline V gene lookup returns CDR1 MRHNA and CDR2 SNTAGT. This CDR3 spans 15 amino acids. The germline V and J ends were trimmed by 3 bases and 1 base, with 9 bases remaining between them. This CDR3 is CASSEFSGTNEKLFF. In DNA, the CDR3 is TGTGCCAGCAGTGAATTTTCAGGAACTAATGAAAAACTGTTTTTT.

The chain combines TRBV28 with TRBJ1-6, with D hard to call. CDR1 is MDHEN, CDR2 SYDVKM, per germline. CDR3 length: 16 residues. V lost 3 bases to trimming and J lost 1 base, with 10 bases between them. The CDR3 region is CASSLGSPSYNSPLHF. The CDR3 region has the DNA TGTGCCAGCAGTTTGGGCAGCCCATCCTATAATTCACCCCTCCACTTT.

The chain carries TRBV7-3 and TRBJ2-1; D is perhaps TRBD2 (6 bases). V lost 0 bases, J lost 5 bases, and 14 bases lay in between. The CDR3 totals 16 residues. CDR1 and CDR2 from the germline V gene are SGHTA and FQGTGA. Here the CDR3 DNA reads TGTGCCAGCAGCTTAACCTCGGCTAGGAGGGACAATGAGCAGTTCTTC. It yields the protein CASSLTSARRDNEQFF.

The chain links TRBV7-2 to TRBJ2-7; D is perhaps TRBD2 (6 bases). The CDR3 consists of 13 residues. Germline CDR1 SGHTA, CDR2 FQGNSA. V shed 5 bases and J shed 0 bases, with 8 bases lying between them. CDR3 in DNA: TGTGCCAGCAGCGCGGGGAGCTCCTACGAGCAGTACTTC. It specifies CASSAGSSYEQYF.

The chain couples TRBV6-1 to TRBJ1-1; TRBD1 matches 9 bases. Germline V gives CDR1 MNHNS, CDR2 SASEGT. This CDR3 is 16 amino acids long. The ends lost 4 bases at V and 2 bases at J; junction bases unmatched: 8. In DNA, the CDR3 is TGTGCCAGCAGTGCTGGGACAGGGTGGATAAACACTGAAGCTTTCTTT. As protein: CASSAGTGWINTEAFF.

V gene TRBV15 combines with J gene TRBJ2-5; D may be TRBD2 (6 bases). Germline loops: CDR1 LNHNV, CDR2 YYDKDF (reference sequence). The CDR3 sequence is 15 residues long. V was clipped by 0 bases and J by 2 bases, with 10 bases between them. Here the CDR3 reads CATSRDRLAQETQYF. The CDR3 bases are TGTGCCACCAGCAGAGATCGGCTAGCGCAAGAGACCCAGTACTTC.

The chain employs TRBV19 and TRBJ2-5; 7 bases are shared with TRBD1. The CDR3 covers 14 residues. Looked up from germline, CDR1 is LNHDA and CDR2 is SQIVND (reference sequence). V dropped 4 bases and J dropped 4; count of bases not matched to a gene: 6. CDR3 loop: CASSTTGRAETQYF. The CDR3, as DNA: TGTGCCAGTAGTACGACAGGGAGAGCAGAGACCCAGTACTTC.

The V gene is TRBV11-3, the J gene TRBJ1-1; no clear D gene. In germline, CDR1 is SGHNT, CDR2 YENEEA. The CDR3 length is 13 residues. Trimming took 3 bases from V and 2 from J, leaving 7 bases between them. DNA for the CDR3: TGTGCCAGCAGCTTCGGGTCAAACACTGAAGCTTTCTTT. Protein: CASSFGSNTEAFF.

The V call is TRBV4-3, the J call TRBJ1-4, with 7 bases aligning to TRBD1. V shed 0 bases, J shed 7 bases, and the junction held 8 bases outside the gene matches. Germline V gene lookup returns CDR1 LGHNA and CDR2 YSLEER. The CDR3 has 16 amino acids. CDR3 region: CASSQEPGQKFEKLFF. The CDR3 DNA follows: TGCGCCAGCAGCCAAGAACCGGGACAGAAATTTGAAAAACTGTTTTTT.

V gene TRBV2 combines with J gene TRBJ2-3; 11 nucleotides agree with TRBD1. CDR1 and CDR2 from the germline V gene are SNHLY and FYNNEI. V was clipped by 11 bases and J by 5 bases; unmatched bases: 9. This CDR3 spans 14 amino acids. CDR3 DNA sequence: TGTGCCTCAGCCCCGGGACAGGGGGGAGATACGCAGTATTTT. Translating gives CASAPGQGGDTQYF. Drawing the rest from reference TRBV2 and TRBJ2-3, the complete variable domain is EPEVTQTPSHQVTQMGQEVILRCVPISNHLYFYWYRQILGQKVEFLVSFYNNEISEKSEIFDDQFSVERPDGSNFTLKIRSTKLEDSAMYFCASAPGQGGDTQYFGPGTRLTVL.

The chain joins TRBV6-2 or TRBV6-3 to TRBJ1-1, with TRBD1 identical over 9 bases. CDR1 is MNHEY, CDR2 SVGEGT, per germline. This CDR3 has 15 residues. J was trimmed by 4 bases and V by 0 bases; bases with no gene match: 3. CDR3 nucleotides: TGTGCCAGCAGTTACTCCGGACAGGGGTTCACTGAAGCTTTCTTT. Its protein is CASSYSGQGFTEAFF.

The rearrangement uses TRBV6-2 or TRBV6-3 and TRBJ2-7, with 11 bases lining up with TRBD2. Germline lookup yields CDR1 MNHEY and CDR2 SVGEGT. V lost 2 bases, J lost 3 bases, and 15 bases stayed unmatched. The CDR3 has 19 residues. CDR3 bases: TGTGCCAGCAGTTACCCCACGACGCTAGCGGGAGGCCGAGGCTACGAGCAGTACTTC. Amino acids: CASSYPTTLAGGRGYEQYF.

The chain links TRBV3-1 (or the pseudogene TRBV3-2) to TRBJ1-1; D may be TRBD1 (5 bases). CDR3 length equals 21 residues. Per the germline V gene, CDR1 is LGHDT and CDR2 is YNNKEL (reference sequence). V lost 1 base to trimming and J lost 7 bases, with 34 bases between them. CDR3 coding DNA: TGTGCCAGCAGCCAAGTAGTAGGCCCCGTGAGGGGAGGCGGTTCAACTTTTGAAGCTTTCTTT. Residues: CASSQVVGPVRGGGSTFEAFF.

The chain joins TRBV9 to TRBJ2-2; D might be TRBD2 (5 bases). CDR1 and CDR2 from the germline V gene are SGDLS and YYNGEE. The V gene lost 3 bases and the J gene lost 4 bases, with 10 bases spanning the gap. CDR3 length: 14 amino acids. The CDR3 DNA reads as TGTGCCAGCAGCGGATGGACTGGCACCGGGGAGCTGTTTTTT. Translation gives CASSGWTGTGELFF.